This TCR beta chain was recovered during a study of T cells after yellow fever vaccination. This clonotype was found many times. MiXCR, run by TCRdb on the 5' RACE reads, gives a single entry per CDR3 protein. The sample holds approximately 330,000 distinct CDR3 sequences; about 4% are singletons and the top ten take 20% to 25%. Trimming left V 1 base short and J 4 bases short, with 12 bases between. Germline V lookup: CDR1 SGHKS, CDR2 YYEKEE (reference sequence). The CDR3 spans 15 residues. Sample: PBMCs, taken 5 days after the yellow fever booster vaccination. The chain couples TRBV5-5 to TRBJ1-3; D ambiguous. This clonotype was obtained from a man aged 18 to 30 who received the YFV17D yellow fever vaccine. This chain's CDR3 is CASSLQAAKGNTIYF. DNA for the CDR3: TGTGCCAGCAGCTTGCAAGCAGCCAAGGGAAACACCATATATTTT.